The T cell receptor beta chain described here comes from a study of blood T cell repertoires in COVID-19. Study background: The cDNA or gDNA used as material had been derived from T cells, B-cell-depleted T cells, or PBMCs.

The germline V gene encodes CDR1 GTSNPN and CDR2 SVGIG (reference sequence). The CDR3 spans 15 residues. The V gene end was trimmed by 3 bases and the J gene end by 0 bases; junction bases not matched to a gene: 6. Here immunoSEQ multiplex PCR was the method, and the copy in TCRdb shows in-frame clones only, minus some. This table holds about 60,000 clones, 60% to 80% found once. The sequenced material came from peripheral blood. The chain combines TRBV30 with TRBJ2-3, with 7 bases identical to TRBD1. The sequence derives from a man older than 75 with acute or convalescent COVID-19. The CDR3 is CAWRVGTDSTDTQYF. The CDR3 bases are TGTGCCTGGAGGGTTGGGACAGATAGCACAGATACGCAGTATTTT.